A single T cell receptor (beta chain) is shown here with its context. Its binding antigen is unknown. It has no much larger one-base neighbor in the sample; base qualities were not kept. CD8 naive samples consisted of CD45RO-negative cells that were positively selected for CCR7, yielding a CD45RA+CCR7+ population without TemRA cells. The donors were healthy, HIV-negative adults who had no recently reported acute infections or vaccinations. All donors were Caucasian adults living in Nashville, Tennessee, USA. After blood collection by leukapheresis, PBMCs were isolated using Ficoll-Histopaque density gradient centrifugation and then cryopreserved in the vapor phase of liquid nitrogen. Analytical flow cytometry was used to check the purity and quantity of every magnetically sorted T cell population. Genomic DNA was isolated from every sorted fraction and measured by UV absorbance on a Nanodrop 2000c.

The V end loses 3 bases and the J end loses 6 bases, and a stretch of 15 bases separates them. CDR1 and CDR2 are drawn from the germline V gene: MDHEN, SYDVKM. From the cysteine up to the phenylalanine, the CDR3 has a length of 15 residues. Only the CDR3 DNA is retained, 45 bases long and in frame from the first base. This sample is part of a study of shared clonotypes between healthy human individuals (dated by TCRdb to the early 2020s). Background for the entire study: The cohort included three men and a couple of women between 18 and 49 years of age. Each donor's leukapheresis produced roughly between about 0.9 and 9.5 billion PBMCs. To estimate repertoire size and how much clonotype sharing occurs between individuals, the study deeply sequenced the blood TCR repertoires of several healthy adults. To increase sequencing depth and limit assay-specific biases, different laboratories used diverse techniques to prepare libraries and sequence TCR repertoires. For each donor, CD4 naive and CD4 memory were each run on three plates, CD8 naive on two plates, and CD8 memory on one plate.

Results the study describes overall, beyond this receptor: Because the study included only a small number of donors, the genetic and exposure-history diversity represented was limited. Even with the large sequencing depth, rarefaction of the sorted-subset datasets indicated that sequencing was incomplete. Sharing across several donors was observed for around 4.8% of naive CD4, under 4% of naive CD8, 2% to 2.5% of memory CD4, and about 0.39% of memory CD8 clonotypes. Sampling was restricted to blood, and TCR repertoires in tissue are likely to differ from TCR repertoires in blood. Based on pairwise subsampling, the degree of clonotype sharing among donors was expected to be affected by sequencing depth. Compared with non-shared clonotypes, clonotypes shared by all four sorted-subset donors had higher generation probabilities. Naive subsets generally had larger estimated clonotype richness than memory subsets did.

Using the deep immunoSEQ assay, TCR CDR3 regions were amplified from genomic DNA by multiplex PCR. Extracted genomic DNA from each cell subset was distributed evenly across all wells of several immunoSEQ 96-well plates, and each plate was treated as a replicate. For sorted subsets, about 200 ng genomic DNA, equal to tens of thousands of T cell genomes, was loaded into each replicate PCR. Purified libraries were quantified with a Qubit 3.0 fluorometer, sized on a Bioanalyzer 2100, and re-quantified with the KAPA Library Quantification kit. Every immunoSEQ 96-well plate was sequenced on a separate single-read 150-cycle Illumina NextSeq 550 flow cell. The study's own analysis went as follows. Because the immunoSEQ output held only junctional sequences and lacked quality scores, the filtering could not match the filtering applied to full-length reads. Sequences were annotated with PyIR, a Python wrapper for IgBLAST v1.9, using IMGT germline references to assign V/J genes and CDR3. Reads with weak V/J assignments (E-value above 1e-6), missing CDR3, stop codons, out-of-frame junctions, or ambiguous translated residues were removed. V3J clonotypes were defined as sequences sharing the same inferred V gene, J gene, and CDR3 amino acid sequence. Percentage overlap between repertoires was computed as shared unique clonotypes divided by the size of the smaller repertoire. Three approaches were used to assess repertoire richness: RTK rarefaction, the Chao1 estimator, and Recon v2.1 estimates of unobserved clonotypes. For all TCRbeta clonotypes obtained by the gDNA method from four donors, generation probabilities were computed with OLGA. TCRdb carries this immuneACCESS record with in-frame sequences only. Its versions omit some clonotypes, under half of them owing to an unresolved V gene in the studies checked, with the rest unexplained. V and J calls and clone size follow that table, whereas D and trimming were derived from the DNA. This sample gives 1.5 million to 2.5 million clones in total; about 95% of them show up just once. The top ten clones comprise 1.2% of the sample.

Sequences were obtained from naive CD8+ T cells sorted from blood. According to the study, the label for this sample's cell subset or site signals: CD45RA+CCR7+. This clonotype was obtained from a man aged 18 to 29 in good health. The chain is assembled from TRBV28 and TRBJ1-5; the D gene is perhaps TRBD1, from 5 matching bases. The sequenced DNA is TGTGCCAGCAGTTTTTCGCAGGGTTATGGTCAGCCCCAGCATTTT. It codes for CASSFSQGYGQPQHF.